One sample yielded the 13 T cell receptor beta chains listed below, sequenced in a study of blood T cell repertoires in COVID-19. The method was immunoSEQ multiplex PCR; TCRdb's version includes in-frame clones alone and lacks a portion of them. Among 250,000 or so clones listed, 88% were seen once. The sequenced sample consisted of peripheral blood. The receptor set was obtained from a woman aged 60-75 years with acute or convalescent COVID-19.

The chain carries TRBV19 and TRBJ2-1; maybe TRBD2 (6 bases). Per germline, CDR1 LNHDA and CDR2 SQIVND (reference sequence). Trimming left V 4 bases short and J 5 bases short, with 15 bases between. The CDR3 runs to 15 residues. The CDR3 DNA is TGTGCCAGTAGTACGACCGGGACTTTTGACAATGAGCAGTTCTTC. This sequence encodes CASSTTGTFDNEQFF.

V and J are TRBV7-7 and TRBJ2-3; 8 bases line up with TRBD1. The ends lost 3 bases at V and 3 bases at J; junction bases unmatched: 2. The germline CDR1 and CDR2 sequences are SSHAT and FNYEAQ (reference sequence). This CDR3 comprises 14 residues. CDR3 DNA sequence: TGTGCCAGCAGCTTGACAGGGGTAACAGATACGCAGTATTTT. Translated: CASSLTGVTDTQYF.

The chain employs TRBV10-3 and TRBJ2-7; TRBD2 matches 11 bases. This CDR3 is 16 amino acids long. The J segment lost 0 bases and the V segment lost 3 bases, leaving 4 bases of the junction unmatched. The V gene's germline CDR1 is ENHRY and CDR2 SYGVKD. The chain's CDR3 is CAISDPTSGSSYEQYF. CDR3 nucleotides: TGTGCCATCAGTGATCCCACTAGCGGGAGCTCCTACGAGCAGTACTTC.

The chain carries TRBV2 and TRBJ1-1; D not certain. Germline V gene data show CDR1 as SNHLY and CDR2 as FYNNEI. Trimming pared 4 bases from V and 5 bases from J, leaving 17 bases between. The CDR3 loop spans 15 amino acids. CDR3 DNA sequence: TGTGCCAGCAGTGGCCCCCGGGGAGGGCTGACTGAAGCTTTCTTT. Amino acid sequence: CASSGPRGGLTEAFF.

The chain has TRBV18 and TRBJ1-1; D call uncertain. Trimming took 6 bases from V and 1 from J, leaving 15 bases between them. Germline lookup yields CDR1 KGHSH and CDR2 LQKENI. There are 15 residues in the CDR3. The CDR3 loop is CASSQVAGSNTEAFF. The CDR3, as DNA: TGTGCCAGCTCTCAGGTAGCGGGGTCGAACACTGAAGCTTTCTTT.

The genes are TRBV12-3 or TRBV12-4 and TRBJ1-1; tentative D call: TRBD1 (6 bases). The CDR3 contains 13 residues. The germline V and J ends were trimmed by 6 bases and 5 bases, with 13 bases remaining between them. The CDR3 coding sequence is TGTGCCAGCAGCCCTACAGGGATAACTGAAGCTTTCTTT. Residues: CASSPTGITEAFF.

The V gene is TRBV6-5, the J gene TRBJ2-7; D not certain. Per germline, CDR1 MNHEY and CDR2 SVGAGI. The CDR3 sequence is 12 residues long. Trimming removed 2 bases from V and 4 bases from J, with 6 bases in between. The CDR3 region is CASSYGRYEQYF. DNA of the CDR3: TGTGCCAGCAGTTACGGTCGGTACGAGCAGTACTTC.

This clone occurred once. V and J are TRBV6-5 and TRBJ2-1; 7 bases match TRBD1. The CDR3 spans 15 residues. Trimming took 4 bases from V and 2 from J; bases not matched to a gene: 5. Germline lookup yields CDR1 MNHEY and CDR2 SVGAGI. The CDR3 region has the DNA TGTGCCAGCAGTTCCGGACAGGTGGCCTACAATGAGCAGTTCTTC. Translation: CASSSGQVAYNEQFF.

The rearrangement joins TRBV10-1 to TRBJ2-5, with 7 bases that match TRBD2. The V gene's germline CDR1 is WNHNN and CDR2 SYGVQD (reference sequence). V lost 1 base and J lost 5; bases outside the gene matches: 1. This CDR3 is built from 13 residues. CDR3 in amino acids: CASSEFGRETQYF. For the CDR3, the DNA is TGCGCCAGCAGTGAGTTCGGGAGGGAGACCCAGTACTTC.

This sequence joins TRBV12-2 and TRBJ2-2; TRBD2, the table's D call, was not compared with the DNA. TRBV12-2 is deemed a pseudogene. The CDR3 is 16 residues long. The CDR3 DNA reads as TGTGCAAGTCGCAGCTCCCACACGACGGGAACCGGGGAGCTGTTTTTT. Translated, it gives CASRSSHTTGTGELFF.

The chain couples TRBV4-2 to TRBJ1-2, with TRBD1 as a possible D gene (5 bases). Germline V gene data show CDR1 as LGHNA and CDR2 as YNFKEQ. The CDR3 is 17 amino acids. V was shortened by 2 bases and J by 4 bases, with 20 bases between the two germline ends. CDR3 in amino acids: CASSQRGNTRSSYGYTF. In nucleotides, the CDR3 is TGTGCCAGCAGCCAAAGGGGAAACACTCGGAGTTCCTATGGCTACACCTTC.

The chain joins TRBV5-1 to TRBJ1-1, with D possibly matching TRBD1 (5 bases). Between the trimmed V and J ends, which lost 7 bases and 2 bases, there was a span of 12 bases. Germline loops: CDR1 SGHRS, CDR2 YFSETQ. This CDR3 comprises 13 residues. CDR3 protein: CASRKQVNTEAFF. The CDR3 bases are TGCGCCAGCCGGAAACAGGTTAACACTGAAGCTTTCTTT.

This clone was detected only once. The rearrangement joins TRBV18 to TRBJ2-3; a weak D match, TRBD2 (6 bases). CDR3 length equals 15 residues. The ends were cut back, 3 bases at V and 1 base at J, with 11 bases in the middle. The germline CDR1 and CDR2 sequences are KGHSH and LQKENI. The CDR3 region has the DNA TGTGCCAGCTCACCGTTTACGGGGGGCACAGATACGCAGTATTTT. Residues: CASSPFTGGTDTQYF.